The 3 T cell receptor beta chains below come from one sample, sequenced in a study of OX40 agonist ivuxolimab in advanced cancers. Using immunoSEQ multiplex PCR, the repertoire was profiled, and TCRdb retains in-frame clones only, with some absent. This table has about 66,000 clones, 85% appearing once. Sequencing was performed on CD4+ or CD8+ T cells sorted from blood, taken in a trial of the OX40 agonist ivuxolimab. The receptors were gathered from an adult with an advanced solid tumor such as melanoma, head and neck, liver or kidney cancer.

This clone showed up just once. This sequence joins TRBV19 and TRBJ2-7; TRBD1 aligns across 7 bases. CDR1 is LNHDA and CDR2 is SQIVND in the germline V gene (reference sequence). This CDR3 has 14 amino acids. V lost 5 bases and J lost 4; bases outside the gene matches: 8. The CDR3 loop reads CASSPRQGQYEQYF. CDR3 in DNA: TGTGCCAGTAGTCCCAGACAGGGCCAGTACGAGCAGTACTTC.

The sample holds one count of this clone. The rearrangement links TRBV15 to TRBJ2-5, with TRBD2 matching 9 bases. Germline-derived CDR1 and CDR2 are LNHNV and YYDKDF (reference sequence). After removal of 5 bases from V and 6 bases from J, the junction contained 4 bases not matched to a gene. The CDR3 consists of 13 residues. CDR3 amino acids: CATSGGTSKTQYF. As DNA, the CDR3 is TGTGCCACCAGCGGGGGGACTAGCAAGACCCAGTACTTC.

The chain joins TRBV28 to TRBJ2-5; 12 bases agree with TRBD2. The CDR3 is 16 amino acids. Germline loops: CDR1 MDHEN, CDR2 SYDVKM. V trimming: 4 bases; J trimming: 5 bases; junction bases outside the gene matches: 8. CDR3 amino acids: CASSSRLAGAGETQYF. CDR3 nucleotide sequence: TGTGCCAGCAGTTCCCGACTAGCGGGAGCCGGGGAGACCCAGTACTTC.